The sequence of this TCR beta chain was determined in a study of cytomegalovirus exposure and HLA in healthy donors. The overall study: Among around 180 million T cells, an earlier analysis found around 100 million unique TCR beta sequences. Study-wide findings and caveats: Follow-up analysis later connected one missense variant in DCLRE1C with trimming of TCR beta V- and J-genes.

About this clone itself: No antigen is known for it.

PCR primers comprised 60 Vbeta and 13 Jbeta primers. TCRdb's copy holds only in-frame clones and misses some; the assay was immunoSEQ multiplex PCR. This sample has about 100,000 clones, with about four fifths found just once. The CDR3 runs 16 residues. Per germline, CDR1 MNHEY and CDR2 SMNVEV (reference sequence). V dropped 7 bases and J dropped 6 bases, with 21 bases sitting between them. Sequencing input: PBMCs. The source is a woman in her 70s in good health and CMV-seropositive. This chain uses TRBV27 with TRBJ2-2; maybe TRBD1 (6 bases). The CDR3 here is CASTSRGRAGAGELFF. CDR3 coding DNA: TGTGCCAGCACCTCCAGGGGCAGGGCTGGCGCCGGGGAGCTGTTTTTT.